Listed below are T cell receptor beta chains from one sample, sequenced in a study of shared clonotypes between healthy human individuals. Clones were read by immunoSEQ multiplex PCR, and TCRdb kept only the in-frame ones, dropping some. Of about a million clones in the sample, approximately 75% were seen once. Specimen: memory CD4+ T cells from PBMCs. All receptors derive from a man younger than 35 in good health. Some clones in this sample may be carry-over from other donors' samples. The conserved cysteine and the conserved F or W are not part of the CDR3 here.

v_gene | CDR3aa
TRBV19 | ASSFGYGYT
TRBV6-4 | ASSDSEGQGLYGYT
TRBV7-9 | ASSSMTSPTGELF
TRBV7-9 | ASSLGLGGSSGSEAF
TRBV5-4 | ASSPRGRGDNEQF
TRBV27 | ASSLTSGTYNEQF
TRBV28 | ASSRPSDRRQPQH
TRBV27 | ASSYGRSGGYT
TRBV11-3 | ASSLGDQAKETQY
TRBV19 | ASGLGGAGEGEQY
TRBV5-1 | ASSAQGIQETQY
TRBV28 | ASSRAGASQETQY
TRBV18 | ASSPGTGGTAYTQY
TRBV28 | ASSQEGGEQY
TRBV5-1 | ASSPSGSTNYGYT
TRBV11-2 | ASSLLGADTQY
TRBV6-5 | ATHTPGRTAEAF
TRBV18 | ASSPARESGYT
TRBV5-1 | ASSLAGSETQY
TRBV5-1 | ASSLGTGGSTQY
TRBV6-1 | ASSETSGSWDEQF
TRBV6-6 | ASSSSGGQSWNTIY
TRBV6-6 | ASSPGTGGLYEQY
TRBV7-9 | ASSSPWGREKVNEQF
TRBV29-1 | SAVDSTLYGYT
TRBV19 | ASSPGQAYEQY
TRBV7-8 | ASREEQGRNEKLF
TRBV28 | ASSFMGTEYNEQF
TRBV6-5 | ASRPGRFNEKLF
TRBV28 | ASRSSGGLGKLF
TRBV5-1 | ASSTGQGEGTEAF
TRBV27 | ASSFQDRGYGYT
TRBV5-1 | ASSPGPGQGGEKLF
TRBV7-2 | ASSWGQGNTEAF
TRBV19 | ASSIGRGNHQPQH
TRBV7-3 | ASSLTGSTEAF
TRBV5-1 | ASSLVQAANEQF
TRBV7-3 | ASSLRQAPGELF
TRBV5-1 | ASSLGLDTGELF
TRBV28 | ASVGTVNTEAF
TRBV15 | ATSRDLWDRDSGANVLT